This T cell receptor (beta chain) was sequenced for a study of shared clonotypes between healthy human individuals. Overall study results and limits: What rarefaction showed was incomplete sorted-subset sequencing despite large depth. A reduction in generation probabilities was seen for non-shared clonotypes relative to those shared by all four donors. An anticipated effect of sequencing depth on clonotype sharing among donors was recognized. Naive subsets generally had larger estimated richness than memory subsets.

CDR3 length equals 12 residues. Germline loops: CDR1 GTSNPN, CDR2 SVGIG (reference sequence). Trimming removed 1 base from V and 2 bases from J, with 6 bases in between. Sequencing used immunoSEQ multiplex PCR; TCRdb keeps in-frame clones, though not all of them. The table includes millions of clones, over 85% detected once. Turning to this clone: Its cognate antigen is unknown. Other DNA sequences within the sample encode an identical CDR3.

The specimen was naive CD4+ T cells sorted from blood. The subset was: CD45RA+ positively selected. The rearrangement joins TRBV30 to TRBJ2-7; no clear D. The clonotype originates from a man between 18 and 29 years old in good health. Here the CDR3 DNA reads TGTGCCTGGAGTGGCACTCCCTACGAGCAGTACTTC. Protein: CAWSGTPYEQYF.